This passage covers 17 T cell receptor beta chains from one sample sequenced in a study of T cells and copy number aberrations in small-cell lung cancer. Data came from immunoSEQ multiplex PCR; TCRdb stores just in-frame clones and leaves some out. The data contain around 2,200 clones, around three quarters of them singletons. Sequencing was performed on normal tissue next to the tumor. The receptors were gathered from a woman aged 60-70 years with small cell lung cancer.

This chain joins TRBV6-5 and TRBJ2-1; 8 positions match TRBD2. There are 14 residues in the CDR3. Trimming took 2 bases from V and 4 from J; bases not matched to a gene: 1. Germline assignment: CDR1 MNHEY and CDR2 SVGAGI. The CDR3, as DNA: TGTGCCAGCAGTTACACGGGAGGGTACAATGAGCAGTTCTTC. Translated: CASSYTGGYNEQFF.

This sequence joins TRBV7-2 and TRBJ2-3, with 12 bases aligning to TRBD2. The length of the CDR3 is 16 residues. J lost 0 bases, V lost 6 bases, and 4 bases had no gene match. CDR1 is SGHTA and CDR2 is FQGNSA in the germline V gene. The CDR3 loop reads CASRPGLAGSTDTQYF. CDR3 sequence (DNA): TGTGCCAGCAGACCTGGACTAGCGGGAAGCACAGATACGCAGTATTTT.

The chain is built from TRBV30 and TRBJ2-1; D call uncertain. The CDR3 is 11 amino acids. The germline CDR1 and CDR2 sequences are GTSNPN and SVGIG (reference sequence). Between the trimmed V and J ends, which lost 2 bases and 11 bases, there was a span of 10 bases. The CDR3: CAWSPESKQFF. The DNA for the CDR3 is TGTGCCTGGAGTCCAGAGAGCAAGCAGTTCTTC.

The V call is TRBV7-9, the J call TRBJ1-1; no firm D call. The CDR3 is 16 residues long. Deletions cut 5 bases from V and 0 bases from J, with 16 bases between. Germline values: CDR1 SEHNR, CDR2 FQNEAQ (reference sequence). The CDR3 loop is CASSLPSAGMNTEAFF. The CDR3 nucleotides are TGTGCCAGCAGCCTCCCGTCGGCGGGAATGAACACTGAAGCTTTCTTT. The full variable domain, rest sourced from reference TRBV7-9 and TRBJ1-1, is DTGVSQNPRHKITKRGQNVTFRCDPISEHNRLYWYRQTLGQGPEFLTYFQNEAQLEKSRLLSDRFSAERPKGSFSTLEIQRTEQGDSAMYLCASSLPSAGMNTEAFFGQGTRLTVV.

The chain has TRBV29-1 and TRBJ1-2; unclear D gene. Trimming took 2 bases from V and 4 from J, leaving 17 bases between them. Germline V gene data show CDR1 as SQVTM and CDR2 as ANQGSEA. CDR3 length: 15 residues. The chain's CDR3 is CSVESPQDSGYGYTF. CDR3 sequence (DNA): TGCAGCGTTGAAAGTCCCCAAGACTCGGGCTATGGCTACACCTTC.

V usage is TRBV2 and J usage is TRBJ1-1; perhaps TRBD1 as D (6 bases). Trimming left V 6 bases short and J 0 bases short, with 23 bases between. This CDR3 spans 18 amino acids. CDR1 and CDR2 (germline): SNHLY, FYNNEI. The CDR3 is CASSVFLWNREVNTEAFF. The CDR3 DNA reads TGTGCCAGCAGCGTGTTTCTTTGGAACAGGGAGGTGAACACTGAAGCTTTCTTT. The full variable domain, rest sourced from reference TRBV2 and TRBJ1-1, is EPEVTQTPSHQVTQMGQEVILRCVPISNHLYFYWYRQILGQKVEFLVSFYNNEISEKSEIFDDQFSVERPDGSNFTLKIRSTKLEDSAMYFCASSVFLWNREVNTEAFFGQGTRLTVV.

The chain carries TRBV5-1 and TRBJ2-5; tentative D call: TRBD1 (6 bases). CDR1 is SGHRS and CDR2 is YFSETQ in the germline V gene. Between the trimmed V and J ends, which lost 5 bases and 9 bases, there was a span of 17 bases. This CDR3 has 13 residues. The CDR3 loop reads CASRGQQNEAQYF. The DNA of the CDR3 is TGCGCCAGCAGAGGACAGCAAAATGAGGCCCAGTACTTC.

This chain uses TRBV5-8 with TRBJ1-1; D is ambiguous. Trimming cost V 4 bases and J 6 bases, with 16 bases left between them. Per the germline V gene, CDR1 is SGHTS and CDR2 is YDEGEE. This CDR3 has 14 amino acids. This CDR3 reads CASSAGLLTAEAFF. In DNA form, the CDR3 reads TGTGCCAGCAGCGCCGGCCTGTTGACGGCTGAAGCTTTCTTT.

The count of this clone is one. The rearrangement uses TRBV7-6 and TRBJ2-5, with D unresolved. CDR1 is SGHVS, CDR2 FNYEAQ, per germline. The V end was cut by 0 bases, the J end by 1 base, with 9 bases between. This CDR3 spans 15 amino acids. This CDR3 is CASSLAQALQETQYF. The CDR3 DNA is TGTGCCAGCAGCTTAGCCCAGGCCCTCCAAGAGACCCAGTACTTC.

This chain joins TRBV28 and TRBJ2-7, with 10 bases that match TRBD2. The J segment lost 3 bases and the V segment lost 5 bases, leaving 4 bases of the junction unmatched. The V gene's germline CDR1 is MDHEN and CDR2 SYDVKM. This CDR3 region has 14 residues. As DNA, the CDR3 is TGTGCCAGCAGTCCTAGCGGGGGAGTCTACGAGCAGTACTTC. It codes for CASSPSGGVYEQYF.

The rearrangement joins TRBV11-2 to TRBJ1-1; TRBD1 might be the D (5 bases). Trimming pared 0 bases from V and 6 bases from J, leaving 8 bases between. Germline V gene lookup returns CDR1 SGHAT and CDR2 FQNNGV. The CDR3 is 13 residues long. The CDR3 reads CASSLETVSEAFF. Written as DNA, the CDR3 is TGTGCCAGCAGCTTAGAGACAGTCTCTGAAGCTTTCTTT.

The chain employs TRBV7-3 and TRBJ2-3; 10 positions agree with TRBD2. V shed 5 bases, J shed 1 base, and the junction held 6 bases outside the gene matches. The CDR3 is made up of 16 amino acids. Germline V lookup: CDR1 SGHTA, CDR2 FQGTGA. The CDR3 region is CASSPDLAGGTDTQYF. CDR3 coding DNA: TGTGCCAGCAGCCCTGATCTAGCGGGGGGCACAGATACGCAGTATTTT.

The CDR3 DNA reads as TGTGCCAGCAGCTTAACCCTTTTGGAGGGCCCGGGCAATGAGCAGTTCTTC. Protein product: CASSLTLLEGPGNEQFF. The genes are TRBV7-3 and TRBJ2-1; maybe TRBD2 (6 bases). CDR3 size: 17 residues. Looked up from germline, CDR1 is SGHTA and CDR2 is FQGTGA. V lost 0 bases, J lost 6 bases, and 18 bases lay in between.

The chain has TRBV29-1 and TRBJ2-5; the D call may be TRBD1 or TRBD2 (6 bases each). The V end was cut by 4 bases, the J end by 4 bases, with 10 bases between. The germline V gene has CDR1 SQVTM and CDR2 ANQGSEA. The CDR3 spans 12 residues. The CDR3 protein is CSVVKGGETQYF. As DNA, the CDR3 is TGCAGCGTTGTAAAGGGGGGAGAGACCCAGTACTTC.

The rearrangement joins TRBV28 to TRBJ2-5, with TRBD1 identical over 7 bases. The V segment lost 5 bases and the J segment 2 bases; nucleotides outside the gene matches: 5. The CDR3 covers 14 residues. The germline CDR1 and CDR2 sequences are MDHEN and SYDVKM. The CDR3 DNA is TGTGCCAGCAGTATACCGGGACAGCAAGAGACCCAGTACTTC. Its protein product is CASSIPGQQETQYF.

The CDR3 DNA sequence: TGCGCCAGCAGCCCCGACAAGAACACTGAAGCTTTCTTT. Its translation: CASSPDKNTEAFF. The chain is built from TRBV5-1 and TRBJ1-1; D gene unclear. V was cut by 4 bases and J by 1 base, with 8 bases left in between. CDR1 SGHRS and CDR2 YFSETQ come from the germline V gene. The CDR3 covers 13 residues.

The chain recombines TRBV5-1 with TRBJ1-4; 11 nucleotides align to TRBD1. The CDR3 loop spans 15 amino acids. J gave up 7 bases and V 3 bases, and 5 bases lay outside the gene matches. The germline V gene encodes CDR1 SGHRS and CDR2 YFSETQ. The CDR3 DNA reads as TGCGCCAGCAGCTCCCTGGGACAGGGGGGTGAAAAACTGTTTTTT. It yields the protein CASSSLGQGGEKLFF. Full variable domain (rest looked up from reference TRBV5-1 and TRBJ1-4): KAGVTQTPRYLIKTRGQQVTLSCSPISGHRSVSWYQQTPGQGLQFLFEYFSETQRNKGNFPGRFSGRQFSNSRSEMNVSTLELGDSALYLCASSSLGQGGEKLFFGSGTQLSVL.